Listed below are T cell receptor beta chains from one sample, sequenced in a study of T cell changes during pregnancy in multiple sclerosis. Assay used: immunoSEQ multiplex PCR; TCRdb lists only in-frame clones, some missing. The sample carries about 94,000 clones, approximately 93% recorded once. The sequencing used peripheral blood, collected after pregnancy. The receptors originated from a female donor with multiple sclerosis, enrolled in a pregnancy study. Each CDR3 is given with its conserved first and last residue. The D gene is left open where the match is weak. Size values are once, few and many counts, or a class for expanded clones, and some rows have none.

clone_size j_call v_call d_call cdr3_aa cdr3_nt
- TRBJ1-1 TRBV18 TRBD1 CASSPWDRGWTEAFF TGTGCCAGCTCACCTTGGGACAGGGGGTGGACTGAAGCTTTCTTT
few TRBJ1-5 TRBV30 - CAWVQVSSNQPQHF TGTGCCTGGGTACAGGTTTCTAGCAATCAGCCCCAGCATTTT
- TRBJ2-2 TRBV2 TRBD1 CASSGQGRTGELFF TGTGCCAGCAGTGGACAGGGACGGACCGGGGAGCTGTTTTTT
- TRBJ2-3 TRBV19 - CASSISGSTDTQYF TGTGCCAGTAGTATATCCGGGAGCACAGATACGCAGTATTTT
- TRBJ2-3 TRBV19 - CASSRVARTDTQYF TGTGCCAGCAGCCGGGTGGCCCGCACAGATACGCAGTATTTT
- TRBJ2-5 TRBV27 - CASSLQAGETQYF TGTGCCAGCAGTTTACAAGCGGGAGAGACCCAGTACTTC
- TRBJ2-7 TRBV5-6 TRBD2 CASTSRLAGGGYEQYF TGTGCCAGCACCTCTCGACTAGCGGGAGGAGGATACGAGCAGTACTTC
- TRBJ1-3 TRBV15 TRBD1 CATSANKIDRALRASGNTIYF TGTGCCACCAGCGCCAACAAAATCGACAGGGCCCTAAGGGCCTCTGGAAACACCATATATTTT
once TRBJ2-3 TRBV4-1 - CASSQKQPDTQYF TGCGCCAGCAGCCAAAAACAGCCAGATACGCAGTATTTT
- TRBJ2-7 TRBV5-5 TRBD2 CASNSWGGLAGTYEQYF TGTGCCAGCAACTCATGGGGGGGACTAGCGGGAACCTACGAGCAGTACTTC
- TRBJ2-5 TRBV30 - CAWSEVRSGEQYF TGTGCCTGGAGTGAGGTCCGGTCAGGGGAGCAGTACTTC
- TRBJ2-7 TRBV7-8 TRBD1 CASSFFATGTGDNEQYF TGTGCCAGCAGCTTTTTCGCCACCGGGACAGGGGACAACGAGCAGTACTTC
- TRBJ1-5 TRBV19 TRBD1 CASSPRQGKSNQPQHF TGTGCCAGTAGCCCCAGACAGGGGAAGAGCAATCAGCCCCAGCATTTT
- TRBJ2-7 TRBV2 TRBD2 CASSEVKREGYEQYF TGTGCCAGCAGTGAGGTAAAGCGGGAGGGCTACGAGCAGTACTTC
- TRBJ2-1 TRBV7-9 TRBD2 CASSSQIAGADEQFF TGTGCCAGCAGCTCTCAGATAGCGGGAGCGGATGAGCAGTTCTTC
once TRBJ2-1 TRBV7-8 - CASSLESASVNIYEQFF TGTGCCAGCAGCTTAGAGTCCGCTAGCGTAAATATCTATGAGCAGTTCTTC
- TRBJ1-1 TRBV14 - CASSHPPGHEAFF TGTGCCAGCAGCCACCCACCGGGACATGAAGCTTTCTTT
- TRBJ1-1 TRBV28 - CASRLTGNTEAFF TGTGCCAGCAGGTTGACGGGGAACACTGAAGCTTTCTTT
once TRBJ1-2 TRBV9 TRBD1 CASSVGQGADGYTF TGTGCCAGCAGCGTAGGGCAGGGGGCCGATGGCTACACCTTC
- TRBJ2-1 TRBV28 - CASSSIFDEQFF TGTGCCAGCAGTTCTATTTTCGATGAGCAGTTCTTC
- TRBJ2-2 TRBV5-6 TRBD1 CASSWGDRGNTGELFF TGTGCCAGCAGCTGGGGGGACAGGGGGAACACCGGGGAGCTGTTTTTT
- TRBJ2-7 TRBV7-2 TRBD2 CASSLRTSGRAGSGEQYF TGTGCCAGCAGCTTGAGGACTAGCGGGAGGGCCGGATCTGGGGAGCAGTACTTC
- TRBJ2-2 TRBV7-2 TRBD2 CASSSSASLAGGYTGELFF TGTGCCAGCAGCTCCTCCGCCTCCCTAGCGGGAGGTTACACCGGGGAGCTGTTTTTT
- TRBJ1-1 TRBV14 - CASSQPRKQGDTEAFF TGTGCCAGCAGCCAACCTAGAAAGCAAGGAGACACTGAAGCTTTCTTT
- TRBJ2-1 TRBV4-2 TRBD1 CASSLGTGGEDEQFF TGTGCCAGCAGCCTGGGGACAGGGGGCGAGGATGAGCAGTTCTTC
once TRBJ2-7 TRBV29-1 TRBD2 CSVEEDGRIHEQYF TGCAGCGTTGAAGAGGACGGGAGGATCCACGAGCAGTACTTC
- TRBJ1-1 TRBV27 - CASSLDTMNTEAFF TGTGCCAGCAGTTTAGACACCATGAACACTGAAGCTTTCTTT
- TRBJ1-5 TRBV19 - CASTVGNQPQHF TGTGCCAGTACAGTGGGCAATCAGCCCCAGCATTTT
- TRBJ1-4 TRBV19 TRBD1 CASSKSDRDNEKLFF TGTGCCAGTAGTAAAAGCGACAGGGATAATGAAAAACTGTTTTTT
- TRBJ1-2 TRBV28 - CASSLAGGGYTF TGTGCCAGCAGTTTGGCGGGGGGCGGCTACACCTTC
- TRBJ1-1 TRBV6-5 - CATRGWENTEAFF TGTGCCACCCGGGGATGGGAGAACACTGAAGCTTTCTTT
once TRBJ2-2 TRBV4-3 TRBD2 CASSHPGTSGRNTGELFF TGCGCCAGCAGCCACCCTGGGACTAGCGGCAGGAACACCGGGGAGCTGTTTTTT
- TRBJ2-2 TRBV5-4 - CASSLVSSATGELFF TGTGCCAGCAGCTTGGTCTCTAGCGCGACCGGGGAGCTGTTTTTT
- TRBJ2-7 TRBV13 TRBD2 CASSLMMGGAYEQYF TGTGCCAGCAGCTTAATGATGGGGGGGGCCTACGAGCAGTACTTC
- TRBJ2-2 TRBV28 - CASSLLTGELFF TGTGCCAGCAGCCTCTTAACCGGGGAGCTGTTTTTT
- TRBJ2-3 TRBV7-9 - CASSLAPGGTDTQYF TGTGCCAGCAGCTTAGCTCCAGGGGGGACAGATACGCAGTATTTT
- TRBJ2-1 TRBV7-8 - CASSLAGVRLSYNEQFF TGTGCCAGCAGCTTAGCAGGGGTCCGGTTATCCTACAATGAGCAGTTCTTC
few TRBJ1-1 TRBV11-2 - CASSPIAAVEAFF TGTGCCAGCAGCCCTATCGCCGCGGTTGAAGCTTTCTTT
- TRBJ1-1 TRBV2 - CASNLKGVNTEAFF TGTGCCAGCAACTTAAAAGGGGTGAACACTGAAGCTTTCTTT
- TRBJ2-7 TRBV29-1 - CSASRGGGYEQYF TGCAGCGCCTCTAGGGGGGGAGGCTACGAGCAGTACTTC
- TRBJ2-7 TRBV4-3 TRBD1 CASSQATGMGFYEQYF TGCGCCAGCAGCCAGGCGACAGGGATGGGATTCTACGAGCAGTACTTC
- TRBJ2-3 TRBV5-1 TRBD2 CASRRTSGDTQYF TGCGCCAGCAGAAGGACTAGCGGAGATACGCAGTATTTT
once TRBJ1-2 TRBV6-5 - CASSLNSLKGYTF TGTGCCAGCAGCCTGAACAGCCTTAAGGGCTACACCTTC
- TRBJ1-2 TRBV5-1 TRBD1 CASSLTSGTGGYGYTF TGCGCCAGCAGCTTGACCTCCGGGACAGGGGGCTATGGCTACACCTTC
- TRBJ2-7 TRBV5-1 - CASSSRSDREQYF TGCGCCAGCAGCTCCAGAAGCGACAGAGAGCAGTACTTC
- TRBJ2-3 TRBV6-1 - CASSEPGRGRTDTQYF TGTGCCAGCAGTGAACCCGGCAGAGGAAGAACAGATACGCAGTATTTT
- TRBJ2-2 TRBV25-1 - CASIPTGSGWTGELFF TGTGCCAGCATTCCCACCGGGTCGGGGTGGACCGGGGAGCTGTTTTTT
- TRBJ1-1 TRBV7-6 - CASSFKFTGKGNTEAFF TGTGCCAGCAGCTTTAAATTCACAGGGAAAGGGAACACTGAAGCTTTCTTT
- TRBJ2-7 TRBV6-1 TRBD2 CASSGLAGHYEQYF TGTGCCAGCAGTGGGCTAGCGGGGCACTACGAGCAGTACTTC
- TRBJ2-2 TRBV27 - CASTTRANTGELFF TGTGCCAGCACCACCCGGGCGAACACCGGGGAGCTGTTTTTT
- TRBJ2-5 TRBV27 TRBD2 CASSRTSGRSETQYF TGTGCCAGCAGTCGCACTAGCGGGAGATCAGAGACCCAGTACTTC
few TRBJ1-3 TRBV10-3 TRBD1 CAISDQGQGGNTIYF TGTGCCATCAGTGACCAGGGACAGGGAGGAAACACCATATATTTT
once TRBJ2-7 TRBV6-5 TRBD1 CASTMDRNSYEQYF TGTGCCAGCACTATGGACAGGAACTCCTACGAGCAGTACTTC
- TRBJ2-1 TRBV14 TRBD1 CASSYGRRAGQGYSRSYNEQFF TGTGCCAGCTCTTATGGTAGGCGGGCGGGACAGGGATACTCTCGCTCCTACAATGAGCAGTTCTTC
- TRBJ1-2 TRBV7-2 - CASSPVRGPGYGYTF TGTGCCAGCAGCCCGGTCAGGGGCCCTGGCTATGGCTACACCTTC
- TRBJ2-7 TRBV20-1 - CSGVLGYEQYF TGCAGTGGCGTACTAGGATACGAGCAGTACTTC